The subject of this entry is one T cell receptor beta chain. The PCR employed 60 Vbeta primers together with 13 Jbeta primers. Sequencing used immunoSEQ multiplex PCR; TCRdb keeps in-frame clones, though not all of them. Among under 200,000 clones, almost 85% were seen once, and the ten largest hold more than 0.45%. The data originate from a study of cytomegalovirus exposure and HLA in healthy donors. Trimming removed 4 bases from V and 6 bases from J; junction bases left unmatched: 7. Per germline, CDR1 LGHNA and CDR2 YNFKEQ. This CDR3 comprises 15 residues. The sample consisted of PBMCs. The J gene is TRBJ1-5, the V gene TRBV4-2; 9 positions agree with TRBD1. This receptor was identified in a woman between 50 and 59 years old in good health and CMV-seronegative. The CDR3 spells CASSRGQGEGQPQHF. CDR3 sequence (DNA): TGTGCCAGCAGCCGGGGACAGGGCGAGGGTCAGCCCCAGCATTTT.